Listed below are T cell receptor beta chains from one sample, sequenced in a study of control samples from healthy donors and cancer patients. TCRdb keeps only in-frame clones here, not all; method: immunoSEQ multiplex PCR. This table holds tens of thousands of clones, approximately 89% found once. Sequencing input: PBMCs. These receptors were taken from a man in his sixties with colorectal cancer. Both conserved end residues are part of each CDR3. The order of the fields is clone size, V gene, J gene, D gene, CDR3 protein, CDR3 DNA. A D gene is named only where the DNA matches it firmly. Clone size is given for some rows only: seen once, a few or many times, or a class if the clone is expanded.

>NA|TRBV5-1|TRBJ2-3|TRBD1
CASSTTGKYTQYF
TGCGCCAGCAGCACGACAGGGAAATATACGCAGTATTTT
>NA|TRBV7-6|TRBJ2-2|NA
CASSISWGTNTGELFF
TGTGCCAGCAGCATAAGTTGGGGAACGAACACCGGGGAGCTGTTTTTT
>NA|TRBV29-1|TRBJ2-7|TRBD1
CSVRTGGEYEQYF
TGCAGCGTCCGGACAGGGGGAGAGTACGAGCAGTACTTC
>NA|TRBV10-3|TRBJ1-6|NA
CAISESEGSALHF
TGTGCCATCAGTGAGTCAGAGGGGTCGGCCCTCCACTTT
>NA|TRBV9|TRBJ2-5|NA
CASSAQGQGARGRETQYF
TGTGCCAGCAGCGCGCAGGGGCAGGGGGCGCGGGGGAGGGAGACCCAGTACTTC
>NA|TRBV7-8|TRBJ2-3|TRBD2
CASSLAGGADTQYF
TGTGCCAGCAGCTTAGCGGGGGGGGCAGATACGCAGTATTTT
>NA|TRBV7-6|TRBJ2-5|NA
CASSTRQANQETQYF
TGTGCCAGCAGCACCCGACAGGCCAACCAAGAGACCCAGTACTTC
>NA|TRBV2|TRBJ1-5|NA
CASSEGSTGWQPQHF
TGTGCCAGCAGTGAAGGGTCCACGGGATGGCAGCCCCAGCATTTT
>NA|TRBV5-1|TRBJ2-1|NA
CASSPGGEYNEQFF
TGCGCCAGCAGCCCGGGCGGGGAATACAATGAGCAGTTCTTC
>NA|TRBV12-3/TRBV12-4|TRBJ2-5|NA
CASRSGDQETQYF
TGTGCCAGCAGAAGCGGAGACCAAGAGACCCAGTACTTC
>once|TRBV9|TRBJ2-1|TRBD2
CASSGRRGGNEQFF
TGTGCCAGCAGCGGGAGGCGGGGGGGCAATGAGCAGTTCTTC
>NA|TRBV5-6|TRBJ2-1|NA
CASSLYEQFF
TGTGCCAGCAGCTTGTATGAGCAGTTCTTC
>NA|TRBV3-1/TRBV3-2|TRBJ1-3|NA
CASSQLPGNTIYF
TGTGCCAGCAGCCAACTTCCAGGAAACACCATATATTTT
>NA|TRBV5-1|TRBJ1-6|NA
CASSLIGNNSPLHF
TGCGCCAGCAGCTTGATAGGGAATAATTCACCCCTCCACTTT
>NA|TRBV5-1|TRBJ1-1|NA
CASSLLEVGTEAFF
TGCGCCAGCAGCTTGCTGGAGGTCGGCACTGAAGCTTTCTTT
>NA|TRBV3-1/TRBV3-2|TRBJ2-1|NA
CASSQRGKVRNEQFF
TGTGCCAGCAGCCAAAGGGGGAAGGTGAGGAATGAGCAGTTCTTC
>NA|TRBV2|TRBJ1-2|TRBD1
CASSETGTVYGYTF
TGTGCCAGCAGTGAAACCGGGACAGTCTATGGCTACACCTTC
>NA|TRBV5-1|TRBJ2-1|NA
CASSSAGSLGNEQFF
TGCGCCAGCAGCTCTGCGGGCTCTTTGGGCAATGAGCAGTTCTTC
>NA|TRBV10-2|TRBJ2-3|NA
CASSARGTSTDTQYF
TGCGCCAGCAGCGCCCGTGGGACTAGCACAGATACGCAGTATTTT
>NA|TRBV5-5|TRBJ2-5|NA
CASTRQEGETQYF
TGTGCCAGCACCCGACAGGAGGGAGAGACCCAGTACTTC
>NA|TRBV20-1|TRBJ2-4|TRBD2
CSASNRLAGRPGSKNIQYF
TGCAGTGCTAGTAACCGACTAGCGGGGAGGCCGGGGTCCAAAAACATTCAGTACTTC
>NA|TRBV15|TRBJ2-5|TRBD2
CATSPRRGRVETQYF
TGTGCCACCAGCCCCCGCCGGGGGAGGGTTGAGACCCAGTACTTC
>NA|TRBV6-5|TRBJ2-1|NA
CASSYSGRTIGEQFF
TGTGCCAGCAGTTACTCGGGTCGGACGATAGGTGAGCAGTTCTTC
>few|TRBV6-2/TRBV6-3|TRBJ2-7|TRBD1
CASSPQGREQYF
TGTGCCAGCAGTCCACAGGGGAGAGAGCAGTACTTC
>NA|TRBV5-1|TRBJ2-7|NA
CASSLEVDSAEQYF
TGCGCCAGCAGCTTGGAAGTCGACTCGGCCGAGCAGTACTTC
>once|TRBV5-1|TRBJ2-5|NA
CASRPGGPQETQYF
TGCGCCAGCAGGCCCGGGGGGCCCCAAGAGACCCAGTACTTC
>NA|TRBV5-4|TRBJ2-5|NA
CASSSDRETQYF
TGTGCCAGCAGCTCGGACAGAGAGACCCAGTACTTC
>once|TRBV19|TRBJ2-3|NA
CASSIVLTGTRTDTQYF
TGTGCCAGTAGTATAGTCCTCACAGGGACTCGGACAGATACGCAGTATTTT
>NA|TRBV5-4|TRBJ1-2|NA
CASSLVGGNYGYTF
TGTGCCAGCAGCTTGGTCGGGGGGAACTATGGCTACACCTTC
>NA|TRBV19|TRBJ1-5|NA
CASSIQGGGNQPQHF
TGTGCCAGTAGTATACAGGGAGGCGGCAATCAGCCCCAGCATTTT
>NA|TRBV7-3|TRBJ2-3|NA
CPLLGLAGDTQYF
TGCCCACTCCTCGGGCTAGCCGGCGATACGCAGTATTTT
>NA|TRBV7-3|TRBJ2-6|NA
CASSNRDWGSGANVLTF
TGTGCCAGCAGCAACCGGGACTGGGGCTCTGGGGCCAACGTCCTGACTTTC
>once|TRBV2|TRBJ2-1|NA
CASSPGYNEQFF
TGTGCCAGCTCCCCAGGGTACAATGAGCAGTTCTTC
>once|TRBV5-1|TRBJ1-2|TRBD1
CASSLTGDSPYGYTF
TGCGCCAGCAGCTTGACCGGGGACAGCCCGTATGGCTACACCTTC
>NA|TRBV2|TRBJ1-2|NA
CASRPERGSYGYTF
TGTGCCAGCCGCCCCGAAAGGGGAAGCTATGGCTACACCTTC
>NA|TRBV4-3|TRBJ1-3|NA
CASSQDLTGNTIYF
TGCGCCAGCAGCCAAGATCTCACTGGAAACACCATATATTTT
>NA|TRBV5-8|TRBJ1-2|NA
CASSSFGGLYGYTF
TGTGCCAGCAGCTCCTTCGGGGGATTATATGGCTACACCTTC
>NA|TRBV2|TRBJ2-2|NA
CASSRGAGAGELFF
TGTGCCAGCAGTCGGGGGGCCGGTGCCGGGGAGCTGTTTTTT
>few|TRBV6-6|TRBJ2-3|TRBD2
CASSGGSGGAVDTQYF
TGTGCCAGCAGTGGGGGTAGCGGGGGGGCCGTAGATACGCAGTATTTT
>NA|TRBV11-2|TRBJ1-2|NA
CASSLGRGLDGYTF
TGTGCCAGCAGCCTTGGACGTGGTCTCGATGGCTACACCTTC
>NA|TRBV5-4|TRBJ2-4|NA
CASSLTPWAKNIQYF
TGTGCCAGCAGCCTGACCCCTTGGGCCAAAAACATTCAGTACTTC
>NA|TRBV19|TRBJ2-4|NA
CASSTGGAGNIQYF
TGTGCCAGTAGTACCGGGGGCGCGGGAAACATTCAGTACTTC
>NA|TRBV30|TRBJ1-2|NA
CAWSLTGQMDYTF
TGTGCCTGGAGTCTAACAGGGCAGATGGACTACACCTTC
>once|TRBV2|TRBJ1-1|NA
CASSEMGSNTEAFF
TGTGCCAGCAGTGAAATGGGATCTAACACTGAAGCTTTCTTT
>NA|TRBV13|TRBJ2-2|TRBD2
CASSLALAEDYANTGELFF
TGTGCCAGCAGCTTAGCACTAGCGGAGGACTACGCGAACACCGGGGAGCTGTTTTTT
>once|TRBV7-2|TRBJ1-2|NA
CASSFAGRTGYGYTF
TGTGCCAGCAGCTTTGCGGGACGGACTGGATACGGCTACACCTTC
>NA|TRBV9|TRBJ2-5|TRBD2
CASSVGASGGPQETQYF
TGTGCCAGCAGCGTAGGGGCTAGCGGGGGACCCCAAGAGACCCAGTACTTC
>NA|TRBV7-2|TRBJ1-5|NA
CASSLAGGATGPQHF
TGTGCCAGCAGCTTAGCGGGCGGCGCAACGGGGCCCCAGCATTTT
>NA|TRBV7-3|TRBJ1-2|NA
CASSPAPGFGYGYTF
TGTGCCAGCAGCCCCGCCCCGGGGTTCGGCTATGGCTACACCTTC
>NA|TRBV15|TRBJ1-5|TRBD1
CAASFSDRSNQPQHF
TGTGCCGCCAGCTTTTCGGACAGGAGCAATCAGCCCCAGCATTTT
>NA|TRBV3-1/TRBV3-2|TRBJ2-5|TRBD2
CASSHRGGETQYF
TGTGCCAGCAGCCACCGGGGGGGAGAGACCCAGTACTTC
>NA|TRBV2|TRBJ1-1|NA
CASSPGRTTEAFF
TGTGCCAGCAGTCCAGGTCGGACCACTGAAGCTTTCTTT
>NA|TRBV5-1|TRBJ1-5|NA
CASSLGQPNQPQHF
TGCGCCAGCAGCTTGGGCCAGCCAAATCAGCCCCAGCATTTT
>NA|TRBV5-1|TRBJ1-3|NA
CASSLKGTFSGNTIYF
TGCGCCAGCAGCTTGAAGGGGACGTTCTCTGGAAACACCATATATTTT
>NA|TRBV19|TRBJ1-5|TRBD1
CASSSPPGTASNQPQHF
TGTGCCAGTAGTAGCCCACCCGGGACAGCCAGCAATCAGCCCCAGCATTTT